One TCR beta chain is described in this entry. The antigen remains unidentified. TCRdb's copy holds only in-frame clones and misses some; the assay was immunoSEQ multiplex PCR. The table includes 2 million to 2.5 million clones, approximately 94% detected once. This entry is derived from a study of shared clonotypes between healthy human individuals. Study observations and caveats: It was the non-shared clonotypes that had lower generation probabilities than clonotypes shared by all four donors.

Per germline, CDR1 SNHLY and CDR2 FYNNEI. The CDR3 is 14 residues long. Trimming took 10 bases from V and 7 from J, leaving 20 bases between them. Material: naive CD4+ T cells sorted from blood. Subset defined: CD45RA+ positively selected. The chain carries TRBV2 and TRBJ2-1; D remains unclear. This clonotype was obtained from a young man in good health. CDR3 amino acids: CATVRSDTPNEQFF. The CDR3, as DNA: TGTGCCACCGTAAGATCCGATACTCCGAATGAGCAGTTCTTC.